This is a list of T cell receptor beta chains from one sample in a study of T cell repertoires in cytomegalovirus infection. TCRdb called the reads again in MiXCR, with one record for every CDR3 protein. The sample carries a few hundred thousand distinct CDR3 sequences, more than 8% recorded once. Sequencing was carried out using PBMCs. Receptor source: a human donor in good health (CMV status not recorded). Some clones in this sample may be carry-over from other donors' samples. CDR3s include the opening cysteine and the closing phenylalanine or tryptophan. Fields, in order: clone size, V gene, J gene, D gene, CDR3 protein, CDR3 DNA. The D gene is left open where the match is weak. Clone size is stated in some rows and not others, as once, few, many or a class when expanded.

many	TRBV7-2	TRBJ1-4	.	CASSLDSSPGKPAELGKLFF	TGTGCCAGCAGCTTAGACTCTTCCCCAGGGAAGCCTGCTGAACTGGGAAAACTGTTTTTT
.	TRBV6-2/TRBV6-3	TRBJ1-1	.	CASSSPGGWNTEAFF	TGTGCCAGCAGTTCCCCGGGAGGCTGGAACACTGAAGCTTTCTTT
many	TRBV7-2	TRBJ2-2	.	CASTGTHNTGELFF	TGTGCCAGTACCGGGACTCACAACACCGGGGAGCTGTTTTTT
many	TRBV12-3/TRBV12-4	TRBJ2-5	.	CASSSLSTETQYF	TGTGCCAGCAGCTCACTAAGTACGGAGACCCAGTACTTC
few	TRBV11-3	TRBJ1-5	TRBD1	CASSLVGGRGARLRNQPQHF	TGTGCCAGCAGCTTAGTGGGGGGCAGGGGGGCCCGGTTGCGCAATCAGCCCCAGCATTTT
.	TRBV7-6	TRBJ1-2	.	CASSARTGRGYTF	TGTGCCAGCAGCGCGAGGACCGGAAGGGGCTACACCTTC
many	TRBV7-8	TRBJ1-6	TRBD1	CASNEQGSNSPLHF	TGTGCCAGCAACGAACAGGGGTCGAATTCACCCCTCCACTTT
few	TRBV14	TRBJ2-7	.	CASSRRTGTGTYEQYF	TGTGCCAGCAGCCGGAGAACCGGGACTGGTACCTACGAGCAGTACTTC
many	TRBV7-2	TRBJ2-5	.	CASSFRGRGETQYF	TGTGCCAGCAGCTTCAGGGGGCGGGGGGAGACCCAGTACTTC
.	TRBV12-5	TRBJ2-1	TRBD2	CASGPPNPSGLYNEQFF	TGTGCTAGTGGTCCTCCGAATCCTAGCGGTCTCTACAATGAGCAGTTCTTC
few	TRBV7-9	TRBJ1-2	.	CASSPGAYGYTF	TGTGCCAGCAGCCCGGGGGCCTATGGCTACACCTTC
many	TRBV25-1	TRBJ1-2	TRBD1	CASSPSDRNYGYTF	TGTGCCAGCAGTCCCTCGGACAGGAACTATGGCTACACCTTC
many	TRBV6-1	TRBJ2-1	.	CASSRWGNEQFF	TGTGCCAGCAGTAGGTGGGGGAATGAGCAGTTCTTC
.	TRBV7-4	TRBJ1-5	.	CASSLRDRISNQPQHF	TGTGCCAGCAGCTTACGCGATAGGATTAGCAATCAGCCCCAGCATTTT
many	TRBV20-1	TRBJ1-5	.	CSARDPWSGNQPQHF	TGCAGTGCTAGAGATCCATGGTCCGGGAATCAGCCCCAGCATTTT
many	TRBV7-2	TRBJ2-1	TRBD1	CASSMDRGGGREQFF	TGTGCCAGCAGCATGGACAGGGGCGGGGGCCGTGAGCAGTTCTTC
.	TRBV7-2	TRBJ2-3	.	CATRSGITDTQYF	TGTGCCACCAGGAGCGGCATCACAGATACGCAGTATTTT
.	TRBV7-8	TRBJ2-7	TRBD2	CASSLAGRDHEQYF	TGTGCCAGCAGCTTAGCGGGGAGGGACCACGAGCAGTACTTC
.	TRBV11-2	TRBJ2-4	.	CASSLGYQRVGRAKNIQYF	TGTGCCAGCAGCTTAGGCTACCAGCGGGTAGGAAGAGCCAAAAACATTCAGTACTTC
.	TRBV7-2	TRBJ1-5	TRBD1	CASSLMGTGYSNQPQHF	TGTGCCAGCAGCCTAATGGGGACAGGGTATAGCAATCAGCCCCAGCATTTT
few	TRBV7-3	TRBJ2-3	TRBD2	CASSPSLKAGGTDTQYF	TGTGCCAGCAGCCCTTCCTTAAAAGCGGGGGGCACAGATACGCAGTATTTT
.	TRBV12-3/TRBV12-4	TRBJ2-6	.	CASSLSRVYSGANVLTF	TGTGCCAGCAGTTTAAGCAGGGTTTATTCTGGGGCCAACGTCCTGACTTTC
.	TRBV20-1	TRBJ2-1	TRBD2	CSFLAGVLNEQFF	TGCAGTTTCCTAGCGGGAGTCCTCAATGAGCAGTTCTTC
few	TRBV7-6	TRBJ2-2	TRBD2	CASSLGSASGGLTGELFF	TGTGCCAGCAGCTTAGGTTCGGCTAGCGGTGGTCTCACCGGGGAGCTGTTTTTT
.	TRBV7-3	TRBJ2-7	TRBD1	CASSSPDRGLSYEQYF	TGTGCCAGCAGTTCCCCTGACAGGGGGCTCTCCTACGAGCAGTACTTC
many	TRBV7-6	TRBJ1-2	.	CASSPEPTDAVYGYTF	TGTGCCAGCAGCCCGGAGCCTACCGACGCTGTCTATGGCTACACCTTC
few	TRBV6-2/TRBV6-3	TRBJ2-1	.	CASRAANYNEQFF	TGTGCCAGCAGGGCGGCAAACTACAATGAGCAGTTCTTC
many	TRBV7-2	TRBJ2-5	.	CASSLGGLGVATQYF	TGTGCCAGCAGCTTAGGGGGACTGGGGGTAGCGACCCAGTACTTC
few	TRBV12-5	TRBJ2-7	.	CASGLDSSGASYEQYF	TGTGCTAGTGGTTTGGACTCGTCGGGAGCCTCCTACGAGCAGTACTTC
many	TRBV7-2	TRBJ2-1	TRBD2	CASSLSSGGVREQFF	TGTGCCAGCAGCTTATCTAGCGGGGGGGTCCGGGAGCAGTTCTTC
many	TRBV20-1	TRBJ1-5	.	CSAGRGAAPDQPQHF	TGCAGTGCTGGGCGGGGGGCAGCCCCCGATCAGCCCCAGCATTTT